The clone carrying this TCR beta chain has just a few counts. The antigen is not known. This entry is derived from a study of cytomegalovirus exposure and HLA in healthy donors. At the level of the study: The 95 to 150 validation repertoires were produced on the same platform as the roughly 700 repertoires of the first cohort. This was reported in a later analysis.

The V gene's germline CDR1 is MDHEN and CDR2 SYDVKM. The ends lost 3 bases at V and 15 bases at J; junction bases unmatched: 11. CDR3 length: 14 residues. It was the approximately 120-subject validation cohort, separate from the 666-subject first cohort, to which the donors belonged. Only in-frame clones appear in the TCRdb table, and some are missing; sequencing was by immunoSEQ multiplex PCR. The sample carries some 350,000 clones, approximately 90% recorded once. Findings and limits, study-wide: The study labeled about 160 TCR beta chains cytomegalovirus-associated. The classifier, whose performance was assessed in both the original and validation cohorts, reportedly diagnosed cytomegalovirus status with high specificity and sensitivity.

The J gene is TRBJ1-4, the V gene TRBV28, with 9 bases aligning to TRBD1. The source of this sequence is a woman in her 30s in good health and CMV-seropositive. The sample was PBMCs. The CDR3 nucleotides read TGTGCCAGCAGTTTGCCGGGACAGGGAAATTATGTGTTTTTT. It translates to CASSLPGQGNYVFF.